A single sample gave rise to the 32 T cell receptor beta chains below, sequenced in a study of blood T cell repertoires in COVID-19. TCRdb keeps only in-frame clones here, not all; method: immunoSEQ multiplex PCR. The top ten hold roughly 12% of the sample, which has about 59,000 clones, roughly 80% seen once. The sequenced material came from peripheral blood. The receptors stem from a man at least 80 years old with acute or convalescent COVID-19.

V and J are TRBV29-1 and TRBJ2-1; D might be TRBD2 (7 bases). The germline V and J ends were trimmed by 3 bases and 8 bases, with 14 bases remaining between them. This CDR3 comprises 13 residues. Germline V gene data show CDR1 as SQVTM and CDR2 as ANQGSEA. The CDR3 region has the DNA TGCAGCGTTGACGGGGGGCACCGGTATGAGCAGTTCTTC. Protein sequence: CSVDGGHRYEQFF.

This clone was detected ten times or more. DNA for the CDR3: TGCGCCAGCAGCTTGGAGGGACACCCGAACACTGAAGCTTTCTTT. It encodes CASSLEGHPNTEAFF. The rearrangement joins TRBV5-1 to TRBJ1-1; D may be TRBD1 (6 bases). The V and J ends lost 0 bases and 1 base respectively, with 10 bases between them. Per the germline V gene, CDR1 is SGHRS and CDR2 is YFSETQ. The CDR3 consists of 15 residues.

J is TRBJ2-5 and V is TRBV6-5, with TRBD1 as a possible D gene (6 bases). CDR3 size: 12 residues. The germline V and J ends were trimmed by 5 bases and 5 bases, with 9 bases remaining between them. Germline V gene sequence: CDR1 MNHEY, CDR2 SVGAGI. CDR3 sequence (DNA): TGTGCCAGCAGTCAGGGGAAGGAGACCCAGTACTTC. Residues: CASSQGKETQYF.

This rearrangement joins TRBV2 to TRBJ1-3; 7 positions match TRBD1. V was clipped by 7 bases and J by 1 base; unmatched bases: 4. This CDR3 is built from 14 residues. Germline lookup yields CDR1 SNHLY and CDR2 FYNNEI. This CDR3 is CASNQQGSGNTIYF. The CDR3 bases are TGTGCCAGCAACCAACAGGGGTCTGGAAACACCATATATTTT.

The chain uses TRBV9 and TRBJ1-4; the D gene is possibly TRBD1 (6 bases). This CDR3 spans 15 amino acids. Germline V gene data show CDR1 as SGDLS and CDR2 as YYNGEE. V lost 4 bases and J lost 0, with 10 bases in between. Written as DNA, the CDR3 is TGTGCCAGCAGCCCCAGGGGTACAACTAATGAAAAACTGTTTTTT. Protein sequence: CASSPRGTTNEKLFF.

J is TRBJ1-1 and V is TRBV28; no clear D gene. V lost 6 bases and J 11 bases, leaving 19 bases between the germline ends. This CDR3 comprises 13 residues. Germline V CDR1 and CDR2: MDHEN, SYDVKM. CDR3 nucleotides: TGTGCCAGCAGAAAGGGAGTTCAGACCTGGGCTTTCTTT. Its protein product is CASRKGVQTWAFF.

The J gene is TRBJ1-2, the V gene TRBV5-1; TRBD1 might be the D (5 bases). Trimming stripped 0 bases from V and 6 bases from J, with 15 bases between. The germline gives CDR1 SGHRS, CDR2 YFSETQ. The CDR3 sequence is 15 residues long. The chain's CDR3 is CASSLGGTGGNGYTF. DNA of the CDR3: TGCGCCAGCAGCTTGGGAGGAACAGGCGGTAATGGCTACACCTTC.

Only a few counts were recorded for this clone. The V gene is TRBV7-2, the J gene TRBJ2-7, with D maybe TRBD1 (5 bases). The CDR3 runs 15 residues. V was pared by 5 bases and J by 1 base, with 15 bases between. CDR1 SGHTA and CDR2 FQGNSA come from the germline V gene. In nucleotides, the CDR3 is TGTGCCAGCAGCCCCGGGCAGGGTTCTTCCTACGAGCAGTACTTC. Translating gives CASSPGQGSSYEQYF.

The chain carries TRBV4-2 and TRBJ2-7; unclear D gene. Germline loops: CDR1 LGHNA, CDR2 YNFKEQ. V was cut by 0 bases and J by 1 base, with 7 bases left in between. The length of the CDR3 is 14 residues. The CDR3 reads CASSQDAGSYEQYF. The CDR3 bases are TGTGCCAGCAGCCAAGACGCCGGGTCCTACGAGCAGTACTTC.

The J gene is TRBJ1-4, the V gene TRBV30, with D possibly TRBD1 on 6 matching bases. This CDR3 is built from 14 residues. Germline CDR1 GTSNPN, CDR2 SVGIG (reference sequence). V was clipped by 5 bases and J by 7 bases, with 17 bases between them. CDR3 region: CAWVPDSKGEKLFF. The CDR3 DNA is TGTGCCTGGGTCCCGGACAGTAAGGGTGAAAAACTGTTTTTT.

The J gene is TRBJ2-1, the V gene TRBV11-1; 9 nucleotides match TRBD2. The ends lost 4 bases at V and 10 bases at J; junction bases unmatched: 8. The V gene's germline CDR1 is SGHAT and CDR2 FQDESV (reference sequence). This CDR3 is 14 amino acids long. The CDR3 DNA is TGTGCCAGCAGCTCACCGGCTAGCGGGGACGAGCAGTTCTTC. This sequence encodes CASSSPASGDEQFF.

The gene calls are TRBV3-1 (or the pseudogene TRBV3-2) and TRBJ2-7; weak D call: TRBD2 (6 bases). The germline V and J ends were trimmed by 2 bases and 7 bases, with 15 bases remaining between them. The CDR3 is 14 residues long. Germline CDR1 LGHDT, CDR2 YNNKEL (reference sequence). The CDR3 reads CASSQNDGGREQYF. In DNA, the CDR3 is TGTGCCAGCAGCCAAAACGATGGAGGGCGTGAGCAGTACTTC.

The rearrangement uses TRBV5-6 and TRBJ2-6, with D perhaps TRBD2 (6 bases). Germline V gene sequence: CDR1 SGHDT, CDR2 YYEEEE. The V end lost 1 base, the J end lost 4 bases, and 9 bases lay between the germline ends. The CDR3 spans 15 residues. The CDR3 sequence: CASSLRDLGANVLTF. The CDR3 region has the DNA TGTGCCAGCAGCTTGAGGGACTTGGGGGCCAACGTCCTGACTTTC.

This clone was recorded at least ten times. The V and J genes are TRBV18 and TRBJ1-1, with 9 bases matching TRBD1. The CDR3 loop spans 18 amino acids. Trimming cost V 0 bases and J 3 bases; bases outside gene matches: 11. Looked up from germline, CDR1 is KGHSH and CDR2 is LQKENI. The DNA of the CDR3 is TGTGCCAGCTCACCACCGGTAGCGGACAGGGGTCGTCACACTGAAGCTTTCTTT. It encodes CASSPPVADRGRHTEAFF. The full variable domain, with the rest looked up from reference TRBV18 and TRBJ1-1, is NAGVMQNPRHLVRRRGQEARLRCSPMKGHSHVYWYRQLPEEGLKFMVYLQKENIIDESGMPKERFSAEFPKEGPSILRIQQVVRGDSAAYFCASSPPVADRGRHTEAFFGQGTRLTVV.

This chain uses TRBV5-4 with TRBJ2-3; 7 bases match TRBD1. Germline loops: CDR1 SGHNT, CDR2 YYREEE (reference sequence). The CDR3 runs to 15 residues. V was clipped by 4 bases and J by 3 bases; unmatched bases: 8. The CDR3 region has the DNA TGTGCCAGCAGCCACCGGGACAGTAGGACAGATACGCAGTATTTT. It yields the protein CASSHRDSRTDTQYF.

The V and J genes are TRBV11-2 and TRBJ2-1; 8 nucleotides agree with TRBD2. Germline assignment: CDR1 SGHAT and CDR2 FQNNGV. This CDR3 is built from 15 residues. V lost 5 bases and J lost 0; bases outside the gene matches: 3. DNA of the CDR3: TGTGCCAGCAGCCCCGGGACTAGCTCCTACAATGAGCAGTTCTTC. It translates to CASSPGTSSYNEQFF.

This clone was counted only a few times. CDR3 loop: CASSDKDRTTDTQYF. CDR3 bases: TGTGCCAGCAGTGACAAGGACAGAACCACAGATACGCAGTATTTT. The chain combines TRBV28 with TRBJ2-3; maybe TRBD1 (6 bases). The germline V gene has CDR1 MDHEN and CDR2 SYDVKM. Trimming cost V 5 bases and J 2 bases, with 14 bases left between them. This CDR3 has 15 amino acids.

The genes are TRBV4-2 and TRBJ1-5, with unresolved D. CDR3 length equals 15 residues. V was shortened by 3 bases and J by 0 bases, with 9 bases between the two germline ends. In germline, CDR1 is LGHNA, CDR2 YNFKEQ. The CDR3 nucleotides read TGTGCCAGCAGCCAGGGCCAGCTTAGCAATCAGCCCCAGCATTTT. Translated: CASSQGQLSNQPQHF.

This CDR3 reads CASRGGQGHSPLHF. Written as DNA, the CDR3 is TGTGCCAGCAGAGGTGGACAGGGACATTCACCCCTCCACTTT. The rearrangement uses TRBV2 and TRBJ1-6; 8 bases match TRBD1. The CDR3 is made up of 14 amino acids. In germline, CDR1 is SNHLY, CDR2 FYNNEI. The J segment lost 8 bases and the V segment lost 6 bases, leaving 6 bases of the junction unmatched. The entire variable domain, with the rest obtained from reference TRBV2 and TRBJ1-6, is as follows: EPEVTQTPSHQVTQMGQEVILRCVPISNHLYFYWYRQILGQKVEFLVSFYNNEISEKSEIFDDQFSVERPDGSNFTLKIRSTKLEDSAMYFCASRGGQGHSPLHFGNGTRLTVT.

The rearrangement uses TRBV27 and TRBJ1-4, with D perhaps TRBD1 (5 bases). The germline V and J ends were trimmed by 1 base and 0 bases, with 12 bases remaining between them. Germline CDR1 MNHEY, CDR2 SMNVEV (reference sequence). The CDR3 covers 17 residues. CDR3 DNA: TGTGCCAGCAGTTTATTGCCGGGAGGGGCAACTAATGAAAAACTGTTTTTT. It is translated as CASSLLPGGATNEKLFF.

This clone was counted a few times. The rearrangement joins TRBV24-1 to TRBJ2-1; 8 nucleotides align to TRBD1. J was trimmed by 7 bases and V by 2 bases; bases with no gene match: 12. The germline CDR1 and CDR2 sequences are KGHDR and SFDVKD. The CDR3 has 17 amino acids. The CDR3 sequence: CATSDSGTGARGNEQFF. CDR3 DNA: TGTGCCACCAGTGATTCCGGGACAGGCGCCCGGGGGAATGAGCAGTTCTTC.

This clone was counted only a few times. This rearrangement joins TRBV7-6 to TRBJ2-1, with TRBD1 identical over 8 bases. V lost 5 bases to trimming and J lost 8 bases; unmatched junction nucleotides: 11. This CDR3 contains 15 residues. Germline V gene data show CDR1 as SGHVS and CDR2 as FNYEAQ. This CDR3 is CASSPAGQGLDEQFF. In DNA, the CDR3 is TGTGCCAGCAGCCCCGCCGGACAGGGTTTGGATGAGCAGTTCTTC. The whole variable domain, remainder taken from reference TRBV7-6 and TRBJ2-1, is GAGVSQSPRYKVTKRGQDVALRCDPISGHVSLYWYRQALGQGPEFLTYFNYEAQQDKSGLPNDRFSAERPEGSISTLTIQRTEQRDSAMYRCASSPAGQGLDEQFFGPGTRLTVL.

The rearrangement links TRBV28 to TRBJ1-5; D call uncertain. V lost 6 bases and J lost 2, with 11 bases in between. Looked up from germline, CDR1 is MDHEN and CDR2 is SYDVKM. There are 14 residues in the CDR3. The CDR3 here is CASRRTGGNQPQHF. The CDR3 DNA reads TGTGCCAGCAGAAGGACCGGGGGCAATCAGCCCCAGCATTTT.

CDR3 bases: TGCGCCAGCAGCTTGGCTGGCACAGATACGCAGTATTTT. Translation gives CASSLAGTDTQYF. This chain joins TRBV5-1 and TRBJ2-3; D not resolved. The CDR3 is 13 amino acids. Germline V gives CDR1 SGHRS, CDR2 YFSETQ. V lost 0 bases and J lost 1, with 3 bases in between.

V is TRBV6-6 and J is TRBJ2-3, with D perhaps matching TRBD2 (6 bases). Deletions cut 3 bases from V and 5 bases from J, with 18 bases between. CDR3 size: 16 residues. CDR1 and CDR2 from the germline V gene are MNHNY and SVGAGI (reference sequence). The CDR3 DNA reads as TGTGCCAGCAGTTATTACGGGGGAGCCGTACGAGATACGCAGTATTTT. Its protein product is CASSYYGGAVRDTQYF.

The rearrangement links TRBV5-6 to TRBJ1-4; D remains ambiguous. There are 14 residues in the CDR3. The V end lost 3 bases, the J end lost 8 bases, and 14 bases lay between the germline ends. Germline V gene lookup returns CDR1 SGHDT and CDR2 YYEEEE. CDR3 DNA sequence: TGTGCCAGCAGCTCGGTGCTTTTGGTAGAAAAACTGTTTTTT. Translated, it gives CASSSVLLVEKLFF.

This chain uses TRBV2 with TRBJ1-2, with D maybe TRBD1 (6 bases). The germline CDR1 and CDR2 sequences are SNHLY and FYNNEI. The germline V and J ends were trimmed by 7 bases and 3 bases, with 12 bases remaining between them. The CDR3 sequence is 13 residues long. The CDR3 DNA is TGTGCCAGCAAGAACAGACAGGACTATGGCTACACCTTC. The encoded protein is CASKNRQDYGYTF. The full variable domain, completed using reference TRBV2 and TRBJ1-2, is EPEVTQTPSHQVTQMGQEVILRCVPISNHLYFYWYRQILGQKVEFLVSFYNNEISEKSEIFDDQFSVERPDGSNFTLKIRSTKLEDSAMYFCASKNRQDYGYTFGSGTRLTVV.

The rearrangement links TRBV18 to TRBJ1-2, with D unresolved. V was cut by 2 bases and J by 5 bases, with 12 bases left in between. The CDR3 has 14 amino acids. Looked up from germline, CDR1 is KGHSH and CDR2 is LQKENI. The CDR3, as DNA: TGTGCCAGCTCACCAGACAAATTTAAGTATGGCTACACCTTC. Its protein is CASSPDKFKYGYTF.

The V gene is TRBV5-1, the J gene TRBJ2-2, with a possible D match to TRBD1 (6 bases). Trimming took 4 bases from V and 5 from J, leaving 12 bases between them. This CDR3 has 14 residues. Germline V gives CDR1 SGHRS, CDR2 YFSETQ. In nucleotides, the CDR3 is TGCGCCAGCAGCCCTGTTCAGGGGACCGGGGAGCTGTTTTTT. Translation gives CASSPVQGTGELFF.

J is TRBJ1-3 and V is TRBV4-2; no definite D call. The V and J ends lost 0 bases and 4 bases respectively, with 16 bases between them. CDR3 size: 17 residues. CDR1 is LGHNA, CDR2 YNFKEQ, per germline. Here the CDR3 reads CASSQEFVQAGGNTIYF. As DNA, the CDR3 is TGTGCCAGCAGCCAAGAATTCGTCCAGGCCGGCGGAAACACCATATATTTT.

In this sample, this clone turned up once. The rearrangement uses TRBV5-4 and TRBJ1-4; D remains unclear. Trimming left V 5 bases short and J 2 bases short, with 13 bases between. Per germline, CDR1 SGHNT and CDR2 YYREEE (reference sequence). The CDR3 has 15 amino acids. The CDR3 bases are TGTGCCAGCAGGGCTACGGGGAACACTAATGAAAAACTGTTTTTT. This codes for CASRATGNTNEKLFF.

This sequence joins TRBV13 and TRBJ1-2; maybe TRBD1 (5 bases). CDR1 PRHDT and CDR2 FYEKMQ come from the germline V gene (reference sequence). V was trimmed by 5 bases and J by 4 bases, leaving 11 bases between them. The CDR3 has 13 amino acids. The CDR3 region has the DNA TGTGCCAGCAGCCCTGGGGCAGGCTATGGCTACACCTTC. Encoded protein: CASSPGAGYGYTF.